This T cell receptor beta chain was sequenced in a study of blood T cell repertoires in COVID-19. About the study: The analysed material was cDNA or gDNA that came from T cells, B-cell-depleted T cells, or PBMCs.

Recruits, aged 18 to 89 years, lived in 24 US areas. Assignments of participants to cohorts depended upon their own reported clinical history. There are 14 residues in the CDR3. Germline V gene data show CDR1 as KGHSH and CDR2 as LQKENI. V lost 3 bases, J lost 5 bases, and 13 bases lay in between. In the original processing: Estimation of nucleated cell counts was performed using reference gene primer amplification. Here immunoSEQ multiplex PCR was the method, and the copy in TCRdb shows in-frame clones only, minus some. Clonal size and the V and J genes are those of that table, whereas D and trimming came from the DNA. This table holds roughly 370,000 clones, around nine tenths found once.

The sequence derives from a woman in her 50s who had recovered from COVID-19. Material for sequencing was PBMCs or T cells enriched from blood (not recorded which). The chain employs TRBV18 and TRBJ1-1; D is unresolved. The CDR3 DNA follows: TGTGCCAGCTCACCGACGACGACGGGGACTGAAGCTTTCTTT. It translates to CASSPTTTGTEAFF. The full variable domain, with the rest looked up from reference TRBV18 and TRBJ1-1, is NAGVMQNPRHLVRRRGQEARLRCSPMKGHSHVYWYRQLPEEGLKFMVYLQKENIIDESGMPKERFSAEFPKEGPSILRIQQVVRGDSAAYFCASSPTTTGTEAFFGQGTRLTVV.